This T cell receptor beta chain is drawn from a study of shared clonotypes between healthy human individuals. The method was immunoSEQ multiplex PCR; TCRdb's version includes in-frame clones alone and lacks a portion of them. The sample has some 510,000 clones; less than 85% are singletons. There are 13 residues in the CDR3. V was pared by 4 bases and J by 4 bases, with 10 bases between. Germline-derived CDR1 and CDR2 are SQVTM and ANQGSEA. The unsorted samples took around 81 million PBMCs to get genomic DNA. The receptor comes from a middle-aged woman in good health. Some clones in this sample may be carry-over from other donors' samples. The chain has TRBV29-1 and TRBJ2-2, with D perhaps TRBD1 (5 bases). Sequencing was carried out using PBMCs. Here the CDR3 DNA reads TGCAGCGTTGGGCAGGGATTCACCGGGGAGCTGTTTTTT. Residues: CSVGQGFTGELFF.